The rows below give T cell receptor beta chains drawn from one sample of a study of control samples from healthy donors and cancer patients. Sequenced by immunoSEQ multiplex PCR; TCRdb stores in-frame clones only, minus some. The sample yields 130,000 to 150,000 clones, more than 90% seen once. The specimen was blood. Receptors originate from a man in his thirties or forties in good health. CDR3s include the opening cysteine and the closing phenylalanine or tryptophan. A D gene is named only where the DNA matches it firmly. Expanded clones get a size class; other rows say once, few or many, or leave the size out.

>TRBD2|TRBV11-2|-|TRBJ2-1
TGTGCCAGCAGCTTAGGGCGGGGTAGCGGGGGCAATGAGCAGTTCTTC
CASSLGRGSGGNEQFF
>TRBD1|TRBV6-5|-|TRBJ1-1
TGTGCCAGCAGACCGGGACAGGCGACTGAAGCTTTCTTT
CASRPGQATEAFF
>-|TRBV5-5|-|TRBJ1-5
TGTGCCAGCAGCAGGGACCGAAATCAGCCCCAGCATTTT
CASSRDRNQPQHF
>-|TRBV28|-|TRBJ2-1
TGTGCCAGCAGTTTCAGCGGCCCGGTCAATGAGCAGTTCTTC
CASSFSGPVNEQFF
>-|TRBV28|-|TRBJ1-2
TGTGCCAGCAGTTTCCAAGGGGACTATGGCTACACCTTC
CASSFQGDYGYTF
>TRBD1|TRBV28|-|TRBJ1-1
TGTGCCAGCAGTTTAGGGGGCGGACAGGGGGCGCGCACTGAAGCTTTCTTT
CASSLGGGQGARTEAFF
>-|TRBV6-6|-|TRBJ2-7
TGTGCCAGCAAACTGAGTCACGAGCAGTACTTC
CASKLSHEQYF
>TRBD1|TRBV10-1|-|TRBJ2-2
TGCGCCAGCAGTGAGTTCAGGGGGACCGGGGAGCTGTTTTTT
CASSEFRGTGELFF
>-|TRBV27|once|TRBJ1-1
TGTGCCAGCAGTTCCGGGACATCGAACACTGAAGCTTTCTTT
CASSSGTSNTEAFF
>TRBD1|TRBV30|-|TRBJ2-7
TGTGCCTGGAAACAGGGGAGCTCCTACGAGCAGTACTTC
CAWKQGSSYEQYF
>TRBD1|TRBV10-3|-|TRBJ1-1
TGTGCCACAACCTTGGGACAGGGGAACACTGAAGCTTTCTTT
CATTLGQGNTEAFF
>-|TRBV28|-|TRBJ1-2
TGTGCCAGCAGTTTATTCGGGGGCACCAACTATGGCTACACCTTC
CASSLFGGTNYGYTF
>TRBD1|TRBV5-1|-|TRBJ1-4
TGCGCCAGCAGTCTTGACAGGGAGGGTGAAAAACTGTTTTTT
CASSLDREGEKLFF
>-|TRBV11-2|-|TRBJ1-1
TGTGCCAGCAGGAACGAGGGGTCAGGGAGGAGCGCTGAAGCTTTCTTT
CASRNEGSGRSAEAFF
>-|TRBV5-1|-|TRBJ1-2
TGCGCCAGCAGCTTGGGGACAGAGAACTATGGCTACACCTTC
CASSLGTENYGYTF
>TRBD1|TRBV7-8|few|TRBJ2-5
TGTGCCAGCAGCACGGGACAGAGGGAGACCCAGTACTTC
CASSTGQRETQYF
>TRBD2|TRBV10-1|once|TRBJ2-2
TGCGCCAGCAGTGAGGGACTAGCGGGCACCGGGGAGCTGTTTTTT
CASSEGLAGTGELFF
>TRBD1|TRBV11-1|-|TRBJ2-1
TGTGCCAGCAGCGAAAGCGACAGGGCTCTCAATGAGCAGTTCTTC
CASSESDRALNEQFF
>-|TRBV9|-|TRBJ1-1
TGTGCCAGCAGCCCACAAGGGAACACGAGCCCTGAAGCTTTCTTT
CASSPQGNTSPEAFF
>-|TRBV19|-|TRBJ1-1
TGTGCCAGTAGTGATAGCCCCGGCACTGAAGCTTTCTTT
CASSDSPGTEAFF